The 5 T cell receptor beta chains reported below all come from one sample, sequenced in a study of siplizumab effects on memory and regulatory T cells. Profiled with immunoSEQ multiplex PCR; TCRdb holds only in-frame clones, not every one. The sample lists about 70,000 clones, 75% to 90% seen once, with more than 1.5% in the top ten. The sample comprised Tregs sorted from blood. These receptor sequences come from a human donor in good health.

In nucleotides, the CDR3 is TGTGCTAGTGGTTTGGTATCAACGGCTAACTATGGCTACACCTTC. It translates to CASGLVSTANYGYTF. The chain combines TRBV12-5 with TRBJ1-2; D unresolved. Germline CDR1 and CDR2: LGHNT and FRNRAP. The V and J ends lost 0 bases and 0 bases respectively, with 8 bases between them. The CDR3 contains 15 residues. Together with reference TRBV12-5 and TRBJ1-2, the CDR3 gives the full variable domain: DARVTQTPRHKVTEMGQEVTMRCQPILGHNTVFWYRQTMMQGLELLAYFRNRAPLDDSGMPKDRFSAEMPDATLATLKIQPSEPRDSAVYFCASGLVSTANYGYTFGSGTRLTVV.

The CDR3 is CASSRRQQETQYF. The DNA for the CDR3 is TGTGCCAGTAGTAGACGACAGCAAGAGACCCAGTACTTC. This sequence joins TRBV19 and TRBJ2-5; D perhaps matches TRBD1 (5 bases). The CDR3 has 13 amino acids. Germline CDR1 is LNHDA and CDR2 is SQIVND (reference sequence). Trimming shortened V by 4 bases and J by 2 bases, and 8 bases separated the two germline ends.

This clone has only one observation. V gene TRBV19 combines with J gene TRBJ2-4; 10 nucleotides align to TRBD2. The CDR3 length is 16 residues. CDR1 is LNHDA and CDR2 is SQIVND in the germline V gene (reference sequence). Trimming took 5 bases from V and 4 from J; bases not matched to a gene: 8. In nucleotides, the CDR3 is TGTGCCAGTAGTTGGGGGCTAGCGGGAGTGAAAAACATTCAGTACTTC. Residues: CASSWGLAGVKNIQYF.

The chain recombines TRBV19 with TRBJ1-5; the D gene is possibly TRBD1 (5 bases). V dropped 5 bases and J dropped 4 bases, with 12 bases sitting between them. Germline-derived CDR1 and CDR2 are LNHDA and SQIVND (reference sequence). The CDR3 length is 14 residues. In DNA, the CDR3 is TGTGCCAGTAGTTTTGTTGGGGGGAATCAGCCCCAGCATTTT. This gives the protein CASSFVGGNQPQHF.

The chain recombines TRBV29-1 with TRBJ2-2, with 14 bases identical to TRBD2. Germline V gene data show CDR1 as SQVTM and CDR2 as ANQGSEA. J lost 6 bases, V lost 7 bases, and 10 bases had no gene match. The CDR3 contains 16 residues. The CDR3 DNA reads as TGCAGCGCCCTTGGGACTAGCGGGAGAAGAGCCGGGGAGCTGTTTTTT. Translating gives CSALGTSGRRAGELFF.